The next 18 T cell receptor beta chains were all read from a single sample in a study of cytomegalovirus exposure and HLA in healthy donors (dated 2017 in TCRdb). The method was the immunoSEQ multiplex PCR assay. A mixture of 60 forward primers for TCR Vbeta segments and 13 reverse primers for TCR Jbeta segments was used in the multiplex PCR. As stored in TCRdb, this immuneACCESS dataset retains in-frame rearrangements with V and J assigned. A fraction of the clones does not appear; measured against another copy, unresolved V genes explain less than half of the discrepancy, and the remainder lacks a known reason. The table for this sample lists 70,000 to 80,000 clones; under 85% of them were counted only once. The ten biggest clones cover about 8.2% of the sample. The sample taken for sequencing was PBMCs. These receptors came from a woman in her forties in good health and CMV-seropositive.

The J gene is TRBJ2-3, the V gene TRBV5-1; D uncertain. Trimming pared 5 bases from V and 2 bases from J, leaving 18 bases between. The germline V gene encodes CDR1 SGHRS and CDR2 YFSETQ. This CDR3 has 16 amino acids. CDR3 DNA sequence: TGCGCCAGCAGGCCGCTACTATCTGAAACCACAGATACGCAGTATTTT. Translated: CASRPLLSETTDTQYF. Full variable domain (rest looked up from reference TRBV5-1 and TRBJ2-3): KAGVTQTPRYLIKTRGQQVTLSCSPISGHRSVSWYQQTPGQGLQFLFEYFSETQRNKGNFPGRFSGRQFSNSRSEMNVSTLELGDSALYLCASRPLLSETTDTQYFGPGTRLTVL.

The CDR3 nucleotides are TGTGCCAGCAGCTTAGCGCGAGACGAACCGCGGAATGAAAAACTGTTTTTT. Translation: CASSLARDEPRNEKLFF. This chain joins TRBV7-9 and TRBJ1-4; unclear D gene. Germline V gene lookup returns CDR1 SEHNR and CDR2 FQNEAQ (reference sequence). V lost 0 bases and J lost 5, with 16 bases in between. This CDR3 has 17 residues. Looking up the rest from reference TRBV7-9 and TRBJ1-4 gives the full variable domain: DTGVSQNPRHKITKRGQNVTFRCDPISEHNRLYWYRQTLGQGPEFLTYFQNEAQLEKSRLLSDRFSAERPKGSFSTLEIQRTEQGDSAMYLCASSLARDEPRNEKLFFGSGTQLSVL.

The chain joins TRBV4-3 to TRBJ2-2, with TRBD2 as a possible D gene (6 bases). This CDR3 contains 17 residues. Trimming left V 0 bases short and J 7 bases short, with 18 bases between. Looked up from germline, CDR1 is LGHNA and CDR2 is YSLEER. The CDR3: CASSQDQGAGLDGELFF. DNA of the CDR3: TGCGCCAGCAGCCAAGATCAAGGGGCGGGGTTAGACGGGGAGCTGTTTTTT.

The chain employs TRBV10-3 and TRBJ1-1, with 7 bases that match TRBD1. The CDR3 is made up of 12 amino acids. Germline-derived CDR1 and CDR2 are ENHRY and SYGVKD. Germline trimming cut 6 bases from V and 8 bases from J; bases unmatched to any gene: 6. Written as DNA, the CDR3 is TGTGCCATCAGAGGGGGCAGGAAAGAAGCTTTCTTT. This sequence encodes CAIRGGRKEAFF.

The chain couples TRBV19 to TRBJ1-5; D unclear. This CDR3 has 15 amino acids. The germline gives CDR1 LNHDA, CDR2 SQIVND (reference sequence). Trimming stripped 7 bases from V and 0 bases from J, with 13 bases between. CDR3 in DNA: TGTGCCAGTACCCCTCGGCACTATAGCAATCAGCCCCAGCATTTT. Its translation is CASTPRHYSNQPQHF. The full variable domain, with the rest looked up from reference TRBV19 and TRBJ1-5, is DGGITQSPKYLFRKEGQNVTLSCEQNLNHDAMYWYRQDPGQGLRLIYYSQIVNDFQKGDIAEGYSVSREKKESFPLTVTSAQKNPTAFYLCASTPRHYSNQPQHFGDGTRLSIL.

V is TRBV4-3 and J is TRBJ1-2; D not certain. The CDR3 loop spans 13 amino acids. Per germline, CDR1 LGHNA and CDR2 YSLEER. Trimming took 4 bases from V and 5 from J, leaving 11 bases between them. Here the CDR3 DNA reads TGCGCCAGCAGCCCTGGGCCTCTTTATGGCTACACCTTC. It yields the protein CASSPGPLYGYTF.

This chain connects TRBV4-1 to TRBJ2-1; TRBD1 might be the D (6 bases). Germline V lookup: CDR1 MGHRA, CDR2 YSYEKL. The CDR3 length is 14 residues. V gave up 1 base and J gave up 7 bases, with 11 bases separating them. The CDR3: CASSQVAQGNEQFF. The CDR3 DNA reads TGCGCCAGCAGCCAAGTGGCCCAGGGGAATGAGCAGTTCTTC.

J is TRBJ1-1 and V is TRBV11-1; TRBD1 agrees at 7 bases. This CDR3 comprises 15 residues. After removal of 5 bases from V and 2 bases from J, the junction contained 8 bases not matched to a gene. Germline V CDR1 and CDR2: SGHAT, FQDESV (reference sequence). CDR3 in DNA: TGTGCCAGCAGCCGAGGAGGACAGGTAAACACTGAAGCTTTCTTT. Translating gives CASSRGGQVNTEAFF.

The chain has TRBV2 and TRBJ2-6; TRBD2 aligns across 9 bases. The J segment lost 2 bases and the V segment lost 3 bases, leaving 2 bases of the junction unmatched. The CDR3 covers 16 residues. The V gene's germline CDR1 is SNHLY and CDR2 FYNNEI. CDR3 loop: CASSEVAGAGANVLTF. The CDR3 DNA sequence: TGTGCCAGCAGTGAGGTAGCGGGGGCTGGGGCCAACGTCCTGACTTTC.

This clone appeared once. The genes are TRBV29-1 and TRBJ2-1; TRBD1 is a possible D gene (6 bases). In germline, CDR1 is SQVTM, CDR2 ANQGSEA. The CDR3 is made up of 14 amino acids. The V end was cut by 7 bases, the J end by 2 bases, with 15 bases between. The CDR3 sequence is CSGQTGRTYNEQFF. CDR3 sequence (DNA): TGCAGCGGACAAACAGGGCGGACCTACAATGAGCAGTTCTTC.

The chain links TRBV7-8 to TRBJ2-7; 8 nucleotides line up with TRBD2. V lost 4 bases to trimming and J lost 2 bases; unmatched junction nucleotides: 7. CDR1 is SGHVS, CDR2 FQNEAQ, per germline. This CDR3 contains 15 residues. CDR3 in amino acids: CASSSRGGITYEQYF. The DNA for the CDR3 is TGTGCCAGCAGCTCCCGGGGGGGAATTACCTACGAGCAGTACTTC.

The chain is built from TRBV11-1 and TRBJ1-1; perhaps TRBD1 as D (5 bases). Germline V lookup: CDR1 SGHAT, CDR2 FQDESV (reference sequence). Between the trimmed V and J ends, which lost 4 bases and 0 bases, there was a span of 21 bases. The CDR3 is 18 amino acids. The CDR3 reads CASSWGGGGTILNTEAFF. As DNA, the CDR3 is TGTGCCAGCAGCTGGGGCGGGGGGGGAACTATTCTGAACACTGAAGCTTTCTTT.

This clone has just one count. The CDR3 DNA follows: TGCGCCAGCAGCTTGGGTCTCCTGAACACTGAAGCTTTCTTT. Residues: CASSLGLLNTEAFF. This chain links TRBV5-1 with TRBJ1-1; unclear D gene. This CDR3 is 14 amino acids long. From germline, CDR1 is SGHRS and CDR2 YFSETQ. Trimming took off 0 bases at V and 0 bases at J, with 6 bases between the two ends.

This chain connects TRBV19 to TRBJ2-5; the match to TRBD2 covers 8 bases. The CDR3 has 15 amino acids. Germline trimming cut 5 bases from V and 5 bases from J; bases unmatched to any gene: 10. CDR1 and CDR2 (germline): LNHDA, SQIVND (reference sequence). The CDR3 DNA is TGTGCCAGTAGTCCTCGTTTGCGGGGGGCCGAGACCCAGTACTTC. As protein: CASSPRLRGAETQYF.

The chain uses TRBV28 and TRBJ1-6, with D maybe TRBD1 (6 bases). The CDR3 has 14 amino acids. CDR1 and CDR2 from the germline V gene are MDHEN and SYDVKM. V was pared by 6 bases and J by 11 bases, with 17 bases between. CDR3 residues: CASRDRGGGTPLHF. In nucleotides, the CDR3 is TGTGCCAGCAGAGATCGGGGAGGGGGAACACCCCTCCACTTT.

CDR3: CASGRGGDQGYTF. DNA of the CDR3: TGTGCCAGCGGTAGAGGAGGGGATCAAGGCTACACCTTC. The chain uses TRBV6-5 and TRBJ1-2; the D gene is possibly TRBD1 (5 bases). The V and J ends lost 8 bases and 8 bases respectively, with 18 bases between them. Germline-derived CDR1 and CDR2 are MNHEY and SVGAGI. The CDR3 length is 13 residues.

This clone has more than one count but fewer than ten. The V and J genes are TRBV28 and TRBJ2-5, with 14 positions matching TRBD2. Germline V lookup: CDR1 MDHEN, CDR2 SYDVKM. After removal of 5 bases from V and 5 bases from J, the junction contained 1 base not matched to a gene. This CDR3 spans 14 amino acids. The CDR3 nucleotides are TGTGCCAGCAGTCGGACTAGCGGGAGGGAGACCCAGTACTTC. This encodes CASSRTSGRETQYF.

This chain joins TRBV4-1 and TRBJ2-7; the D gene is possibly TRBD1 (6 bases). The CDR3 is made up of 13 amino acids. Germline CDR1 and CDR2: MGHRA and YSYEKL. The ends were cut back, 0 bases at V and 6 bases at J, with 9 bases in the middle. The CDR3 here is CASSQDYRVEQYF. In DNA, the CDR3 is TGCGCCAGCAGCCAAGATTACAGGGTCGAGCAGTACTTC.